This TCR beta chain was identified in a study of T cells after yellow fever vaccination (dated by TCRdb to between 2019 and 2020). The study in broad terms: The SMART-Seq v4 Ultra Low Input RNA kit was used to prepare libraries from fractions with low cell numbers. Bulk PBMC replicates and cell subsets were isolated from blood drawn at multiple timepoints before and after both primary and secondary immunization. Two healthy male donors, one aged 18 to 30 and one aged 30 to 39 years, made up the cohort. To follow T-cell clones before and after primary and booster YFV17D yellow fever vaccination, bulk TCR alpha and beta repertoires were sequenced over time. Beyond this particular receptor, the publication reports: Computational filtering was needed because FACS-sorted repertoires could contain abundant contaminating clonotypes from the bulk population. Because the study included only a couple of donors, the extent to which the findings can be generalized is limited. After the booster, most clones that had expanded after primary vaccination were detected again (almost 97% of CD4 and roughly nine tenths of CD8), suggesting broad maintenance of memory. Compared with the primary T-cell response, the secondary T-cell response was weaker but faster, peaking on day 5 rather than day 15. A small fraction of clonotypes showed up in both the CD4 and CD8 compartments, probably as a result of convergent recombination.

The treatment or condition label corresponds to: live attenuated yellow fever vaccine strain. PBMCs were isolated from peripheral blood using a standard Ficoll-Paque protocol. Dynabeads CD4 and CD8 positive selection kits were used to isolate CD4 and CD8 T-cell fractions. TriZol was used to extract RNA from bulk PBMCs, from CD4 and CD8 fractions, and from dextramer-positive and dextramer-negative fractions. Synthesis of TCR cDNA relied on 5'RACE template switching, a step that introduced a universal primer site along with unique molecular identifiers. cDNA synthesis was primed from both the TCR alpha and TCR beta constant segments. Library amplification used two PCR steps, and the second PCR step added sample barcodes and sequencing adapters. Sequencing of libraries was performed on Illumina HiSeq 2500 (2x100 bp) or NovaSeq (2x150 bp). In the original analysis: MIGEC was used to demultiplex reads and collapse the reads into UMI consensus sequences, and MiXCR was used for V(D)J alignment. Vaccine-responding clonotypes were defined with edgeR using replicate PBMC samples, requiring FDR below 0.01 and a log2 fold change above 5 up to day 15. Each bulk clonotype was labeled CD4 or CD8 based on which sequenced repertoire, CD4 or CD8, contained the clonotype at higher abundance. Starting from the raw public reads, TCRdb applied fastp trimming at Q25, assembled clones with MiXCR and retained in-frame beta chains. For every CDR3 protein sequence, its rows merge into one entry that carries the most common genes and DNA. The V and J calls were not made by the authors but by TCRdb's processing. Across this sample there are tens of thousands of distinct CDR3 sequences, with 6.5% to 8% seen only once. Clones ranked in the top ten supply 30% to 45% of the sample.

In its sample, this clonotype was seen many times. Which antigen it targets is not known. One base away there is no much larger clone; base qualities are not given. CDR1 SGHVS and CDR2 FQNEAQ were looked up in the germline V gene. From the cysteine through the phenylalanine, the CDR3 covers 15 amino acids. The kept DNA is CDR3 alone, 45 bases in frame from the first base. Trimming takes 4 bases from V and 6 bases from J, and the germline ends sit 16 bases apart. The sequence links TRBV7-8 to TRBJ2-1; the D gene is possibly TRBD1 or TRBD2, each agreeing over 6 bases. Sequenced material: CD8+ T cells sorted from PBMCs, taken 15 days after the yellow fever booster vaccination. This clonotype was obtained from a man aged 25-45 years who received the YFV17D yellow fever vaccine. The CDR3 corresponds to CASSSGGGMVNEQFF. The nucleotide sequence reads TGTGCCAGCAGCTCCGGAGGGGGGATGGTCAATGAGCAGTTCTTC.